Detailed here is one T cell receptor beta chain. Its antigen is unknown. It has no much larger one-base neighbor in the sample; base qualities were not kept. To estimate absolute template abundance from read counts, synthetic TCR analog templates were spiked into each PCR. The immunoSEQ assay used bias-controlled V and J gene primers to amplify TCRbeta CDR3 regions from genomic DNA. Rearranged TCRbeta segments were sequenced at approximately 20X coverage. Regarding the original processing steps: Clustering was used to correct sequencing errors, and CDR3s were annotated against IMGT so that V, D and J genes could be assigned. Only productive TCRbeta rearrangements were used in downstream analyses, excluding out-of-frame or stop-codon sequences. Clonality was calculated as one minus the Shannon entropy normalized by the log of the number of unique productive sequences. Clones differing between time points or between blood and tumor were identified using Fisher's exact test with Benjamini-Hochberg correction, with an adjusted p below 0.01 applied as the threshold. The table was pulled from immuneACCESS by TCRdb, which kept in-frame rearrangements only. Such tables lose some clones; where checked, under half of the loss comes from unresolved V genes, and the rest has no known cause. The DNA was the basis for D and trimming; V, J and clone size are from that table. The sample yields over 100,000 clones; around 93% were counted once. Less than 5% of the sample rests with the top ten.

This entry is derived from a study of PD-L1 blockade in urothelial cancer (TCRdb year 2017). In the study overall: Every patient began therapy in 2014 and was given atezolizumab 1,200 mg intravenously every 3 weeks. TCR sequencing covered pretreatment tumor samples and matched, serially collected peripheral blood taken before and after atezolizumab treatment. An exploratory multi-omic analysis was conducted of the somatic, immune and clinical correlates of response to PD-L1 blockade with atezolizumab in urothelial cancer. Roughly ten patients achieved durable clinical benefit and around 19 did not. Blood samples were analyzed 3 weeks after the start of treatment (second dose) and 6 weeks after the start of treatment. Blood samples gave median yields of around 140,000 T cells and some 80,000 unique TCRs, along with a median clonality of 0.080. Progression-free survival longer than 6 months counted as durable clinical benefit, and TCR features were additionally tested against both progression-free and overall survival. Under 30 patients had pretreatment blood TCR-seq, roughly 25 had at least one posttreatment blood collection, and roughly 25 had tumor TCR-seq. Patients had an ECOG performance status of 0 or 1 and had received between 0 and 3 prior chemotherapy regimens. About 90% of the roughly 30 patients were identified as males with urothelial cancer of bladder origin, and a prior smoking history was reported by 18 of 29 patients. In the same patients, whole exome sequencing and RNA sequencing of pretreatment tumors were performed in addition to TCR sequencing.

The germline ends are 16 bases apart after V is trimmed by 5 bases and J by 3 bases. Taken from cysteine to phenylalanine, the CDR3 has 16 residues. Just CDR3 DNA is preserved here, 48 bases in frame from base 1. Reading the germline V gene gives CDR1 SGHAT and CDR2 FQNNGV. Per the publication, the time point label means: peripheral blood 6 weeks after treatment start. The cohort comprised 29 patients with locally advanced or metastatic urothelial carcinoma treated at Memorial Sloan Kettering on a trial protocol. Peripheral blood mononuclear cells were collected from each patient pretreatment and during treatment, giving between 1 and 8 total time points per patient. The Qiagen DNeasy Blood extraction kit was used to purify genomic DNA from total PBMCs and tumor samples. PBMCs were collected pretreatment and during treatment, and were isolated and stored as previously described. General study outcomes and caveats: A pretreatment peripheral blood TCR clonality below the median was linked to improved progression-free and overall survival. Because the sample size was small (n ≈ 31) and many exploratory analyses were performed, the results are intended to be hypothesis-generating. Among patients with durable benefit, tumor-associated TCR clones showed greater expansion in peripheral blood 3 weeks after treatment started (n of about 20, p = 0.022).

The source was PBMCs, collected around atezolizumab (anti-PD-L1) treatment. The chain is encoded by TRBV11-2 joined to TRBJ2-2; too little of a D gene remains to name it. This sequence was found in a man in his sixties with urothelial cancer. The CDR3 region has the sequence CASSPTPTRDTGELFF. Here is the DNA: TGTGCCAGCAGCCCAACCCCCACTCGGGACACCGGGGAGCTGTTTTTT.